One T cell receptor beta chain is described in this entry. Its specificity is not known. Different DNA sequences within this sample yield the same CDR3. The PCR ran on 60 Vbeta and 13 Jbeta primers. Sequencing used immunoSEQ multiplex PCR; TCRdb keeps in-frame clones, though not all of them. This sample has roughly 100,000 clones; 60% to 80% occur once, and the top ten carry roughly 9.1%. Germline CDR1 and CDR2: SGHTA and FQGNSA. The length of the CDR3 is 15 residues. Unmatched junction bases numbered 13, after V lost 8 bases and J lost 8 bases. The data are from a study of cytomegalovirus exposure and HLA in healthy donors. Findings and caveats of the study: In terms of immune exposure information, only CMV serostatus was available. Altogether, more than 150 TCR beta chains were recorded as cytomegalovirus-associated. Per published reports, the classifier diagnosed cytomegalovirus status with high specificity and sensitivity. In vitro assays verified that three CMV-associated chains recognized CMV antigens specifically.

The chain combines TRBV7-2 with TRBJ2-1; TRBD2 matches at 9 bases. Sequencing was done on a sample of PBMCs. The source of this sequence is a male donor in good health and CMV-seropositive. The CDR3 protein is CASGRGGTLAYEQFF. CDR3 coding DNA: TGTGCCAGCGGGCGGGGGGGGACCCTTGCGTATGAGCAGTTCTTC.